This record covers a single T cell receptor (beta chain). What it binds is not known. The entry originates in a study of T cells after yellow fever vaccination. Findings and limits, study-wide: The booster saw the reappearance of most primary-vaccination clones (roughly 97% CD4, around 90% CD8). Across the CD4 and CD8 compartments, a small share of clonotypes was present in both.

TCRdb reprocessed the 5' RACE reads with MiXCR, giving one entry per CDR3 protein. The repertoire holds some 390,000 distinct CDR3 sequences, with around 19% as singletons. Looked up from germline, CDR1 is DFQATT and CDR2 is SNEGSKA (reference sequence). The length of the CDR3 is 14 residues. V lost 5 bases, J lost 9 bases, and 9 bases stayed unmatched. The receptor was isolated from a man between 18 and 35 years old who received the YFV17D yellow fever vaccine. The V and J genes are TRBV20-1 and TRBJ2-1, with 11 bases identical to TRBD1. Material: PBMCs, obtained before the yellow fever booster vaccination. The CDR3 region has the DNA TGCAGTGCTTGGCCGGGACAGGGGGAATTTGAGCAGTTCTTC. Its translation: CSAWPGQGEFEQFF.